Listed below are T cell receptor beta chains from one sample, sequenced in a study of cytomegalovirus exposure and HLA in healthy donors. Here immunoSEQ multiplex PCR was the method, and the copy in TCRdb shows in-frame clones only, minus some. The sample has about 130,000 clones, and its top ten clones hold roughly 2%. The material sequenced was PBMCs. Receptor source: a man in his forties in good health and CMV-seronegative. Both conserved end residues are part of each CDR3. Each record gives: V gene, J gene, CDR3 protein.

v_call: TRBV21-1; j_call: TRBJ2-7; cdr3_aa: CASSRDRGFGQYF
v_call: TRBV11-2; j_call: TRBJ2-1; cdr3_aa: CASSDYYLAGAVGEQFF
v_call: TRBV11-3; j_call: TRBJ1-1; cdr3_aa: CVSSLRRTGDKNTEAFF
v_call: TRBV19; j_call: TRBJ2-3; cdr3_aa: CASRVGTGAVSTYF
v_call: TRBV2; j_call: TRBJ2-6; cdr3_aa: CASSDVEGRANVLTF
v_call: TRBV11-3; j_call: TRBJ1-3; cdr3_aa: CASSFGGNTIYF
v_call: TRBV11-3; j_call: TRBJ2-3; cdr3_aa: CASSRKDTQYF
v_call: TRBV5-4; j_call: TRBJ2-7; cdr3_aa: CASSRTSLDYEQYF
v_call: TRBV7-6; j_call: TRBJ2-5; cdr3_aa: CASSLTSGPWETQYF
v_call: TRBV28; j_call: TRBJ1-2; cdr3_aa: CASSLYRDLDGYTF
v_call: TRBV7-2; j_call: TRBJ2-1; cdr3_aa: CASSPPGLAFNEQFF
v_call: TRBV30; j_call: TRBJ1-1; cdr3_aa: CAWSRVRTEAFF
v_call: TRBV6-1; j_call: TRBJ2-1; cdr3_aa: CASSEMRISYNEQFF
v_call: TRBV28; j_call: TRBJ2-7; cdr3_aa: CASSEGNYEQYF
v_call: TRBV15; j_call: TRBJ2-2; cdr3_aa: CATSRPRRGLALTEELFF
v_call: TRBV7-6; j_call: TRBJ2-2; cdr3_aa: CASSSRVNTGELFF
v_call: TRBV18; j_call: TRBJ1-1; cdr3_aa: CASSPSGVNTEAFF
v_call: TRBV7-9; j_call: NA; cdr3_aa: CASSSLQGSHEQYF
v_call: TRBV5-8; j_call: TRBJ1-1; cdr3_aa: CASSIPRDRASATEAFF
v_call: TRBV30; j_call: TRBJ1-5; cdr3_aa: CAWSGARGGQPQHF
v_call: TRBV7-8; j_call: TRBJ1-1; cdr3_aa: CASRPGTGDSAEAFF
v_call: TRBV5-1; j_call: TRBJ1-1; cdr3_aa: CASSILGQGLSEAFF
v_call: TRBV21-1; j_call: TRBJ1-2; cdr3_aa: CASSAKGFAGGLDYGYTF
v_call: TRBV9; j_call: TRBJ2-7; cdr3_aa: CASSAGQATYEQYF
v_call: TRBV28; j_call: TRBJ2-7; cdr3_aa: CASRLRDGLTYEQYF
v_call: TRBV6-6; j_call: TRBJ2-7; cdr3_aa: CASNRLGLAVYEQYF
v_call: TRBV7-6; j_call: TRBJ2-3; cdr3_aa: CASSLASGKGQYF
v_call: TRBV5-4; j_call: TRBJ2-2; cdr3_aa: CASSHTGTGNTGELFF
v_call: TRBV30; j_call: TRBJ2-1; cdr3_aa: CAWRGPRGYNEQFF
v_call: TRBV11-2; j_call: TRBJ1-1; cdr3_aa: CASSSTGRSTEAFF
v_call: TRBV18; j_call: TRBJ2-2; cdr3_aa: CASSPRPQGANTGELFF
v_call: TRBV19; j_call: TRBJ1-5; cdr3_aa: CASSSTGGQPQHF
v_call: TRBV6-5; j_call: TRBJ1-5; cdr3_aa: CASSATGGGQPQHF